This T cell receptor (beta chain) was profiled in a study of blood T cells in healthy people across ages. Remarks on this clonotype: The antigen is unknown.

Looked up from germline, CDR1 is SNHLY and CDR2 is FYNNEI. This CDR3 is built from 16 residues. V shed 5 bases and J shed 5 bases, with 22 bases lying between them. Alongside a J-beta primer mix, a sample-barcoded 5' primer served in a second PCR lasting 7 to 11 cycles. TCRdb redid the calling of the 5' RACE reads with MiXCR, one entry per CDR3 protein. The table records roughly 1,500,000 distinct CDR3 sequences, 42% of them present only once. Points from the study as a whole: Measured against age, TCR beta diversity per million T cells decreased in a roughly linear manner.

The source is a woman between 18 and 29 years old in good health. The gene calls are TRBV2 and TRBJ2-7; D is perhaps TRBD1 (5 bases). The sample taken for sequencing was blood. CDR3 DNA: TGTGCCAGCAGTACCGACGACAGTACATCTGGGCACGAGCAGTACTTC. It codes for CASSTDDSTSGHEQYF.